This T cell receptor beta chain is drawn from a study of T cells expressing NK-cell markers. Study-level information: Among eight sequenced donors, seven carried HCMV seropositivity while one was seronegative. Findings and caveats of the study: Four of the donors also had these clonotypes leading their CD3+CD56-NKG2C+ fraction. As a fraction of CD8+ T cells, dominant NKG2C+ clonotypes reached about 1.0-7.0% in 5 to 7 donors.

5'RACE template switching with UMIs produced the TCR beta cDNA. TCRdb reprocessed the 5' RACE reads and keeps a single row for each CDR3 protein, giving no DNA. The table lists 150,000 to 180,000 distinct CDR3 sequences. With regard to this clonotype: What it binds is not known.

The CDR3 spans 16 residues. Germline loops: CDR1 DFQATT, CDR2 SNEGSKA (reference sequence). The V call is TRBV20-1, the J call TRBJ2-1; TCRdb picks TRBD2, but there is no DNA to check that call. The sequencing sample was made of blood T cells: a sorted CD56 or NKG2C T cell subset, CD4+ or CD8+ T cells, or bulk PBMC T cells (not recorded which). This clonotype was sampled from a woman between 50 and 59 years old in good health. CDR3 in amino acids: CSARDWARGGENEQFF.